This TCR beta chain is from a study of T cell responses to AZD1222 COVID-19 vaccine. Study outcomes and limitations: Two AZD1222 doses significantly raised spike-specific TCR breadth and depth over controls. Only 5 or 6 AZD1222 recipients were seropositive at baseline. It should be noted that donors were predominantly white British and more often female, and clonal diversity was possibly underestimated. Sampled repertoires all dated from after the peak T cell response.

There are a few counts of this clone. The antigen is unknown. TCRdb keeps only in-frame clones here, not all; method: immunoSEQ multiplex PCR. The table includes 200,000 or so clones, about 90% detected once. This CDR3 comprises 14 residues. CDR1 and CDR2 (germline): SEHNR, FQNEAQ (reference sequence). The V end was cut by 5 bases, the J end by 5 bases, with 13 bases between. The chain employs TRBV7-9 and TRBJ2-1, with TRBD2 as a possible D gene (6 bases). The sequences come from peripheral blood, collected on day 0 of AZD1222 vaccination. The TCR sequence derives from an adult in good health. The CDR3 is CASSISGSNNEQFF. As DNA, the CDR3 is TGTGCCAGCAGCATCTCCGGGAGCAACAATGAGCAGTTCTTC.